Described below is a single T cell receptor (beta chain) sequence and its context. This specimen comes from a study of CD8+ T cells in alopecia areata. Study overall: Treated patients were given 5 to 10 mg oral tofacitinib twice daily. The study gave tofacitinib for 6 to 18 months, then 6 months off drug.

The V gene end was trimmed by 6 bases and the J gene end by 6 bases; junction bases not matched to a gene: 11. The CDR3 has 16 amino acids. Germline CDR1 is SGHVS and CDR2 is FQNEAQ. Following RNA extraction, reverse transcription yielded cDNA that acted as the sequencing template. TCRdb keeps only in-frame clones here, not all; method: immunoSEQ multiplex PCR. The repertoire includes about 200,000 clones, 35% to 40% of them detected once, and around 0.48% sits in the top ten. Treatment specified: oral pan-JAK inhibitor, 5-10 mg twice daily. The material sequenced was CD4+ T cells sorted from blood, taken at approximately week 30, from a patient treated with tofacitinib. The chain links TRBV7-8 to TRBJ1-6; 7 bases are a match to TRBD1. This TCR was recovered from a human donor with alopecia areata. CDR3 nucleotide sequence: TGTGCCAGCAGTCGAACTACAGGGGCACTTAATTCACCCCTCCACTTT. This encodes CASSRTTGALNSPLHF.